Included here is one T cell receptor beta chain sequence, with context. Its specificity is unknown. The data originate from a study of identical twins. Via MiXCR, TCRdb re-called the 5' RACE reads, giving one row per CDR3 protein. The table lists hundreds of thousands of distinct CDR3 sequences, 9.5% of them singletons. Study results and caveats: Low generation-probability sequences were in excess among twin-shared out-of-frame alpha sequences.

This CDR3 has 14 residues. Trimming removed 7 bases from V and 0 bases from J, with 10 bases in between. These data also featured in a second study, about yellow fever vaccine responses in identical twins.

The chain joins TRBV12-3 or TRBV12-4 to TRBJ1-3; no clear D gene. Sequenced sample: CD8+ T cells sorted from blood. The sequence was obtained from a young woman in good health. The CDR3 DNA reads TGTGCCAGCACCCAGGACGCCTCTGGAAACACCATATATTTT. Its protein is CASTQDASGNTIYF.